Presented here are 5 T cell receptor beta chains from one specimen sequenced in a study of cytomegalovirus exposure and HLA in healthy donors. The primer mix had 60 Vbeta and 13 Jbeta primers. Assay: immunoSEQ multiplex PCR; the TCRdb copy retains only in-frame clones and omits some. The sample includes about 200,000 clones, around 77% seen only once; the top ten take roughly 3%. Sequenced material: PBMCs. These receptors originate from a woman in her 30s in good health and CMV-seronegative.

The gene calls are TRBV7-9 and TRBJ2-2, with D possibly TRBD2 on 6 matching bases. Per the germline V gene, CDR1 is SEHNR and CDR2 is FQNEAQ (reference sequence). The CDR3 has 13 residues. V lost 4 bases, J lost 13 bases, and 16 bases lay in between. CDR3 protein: CASSSDMGGRLFF. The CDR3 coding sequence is TGTGCCAGCAGCTCTGACATGGGGGGTCGGCTGTTTTTT.

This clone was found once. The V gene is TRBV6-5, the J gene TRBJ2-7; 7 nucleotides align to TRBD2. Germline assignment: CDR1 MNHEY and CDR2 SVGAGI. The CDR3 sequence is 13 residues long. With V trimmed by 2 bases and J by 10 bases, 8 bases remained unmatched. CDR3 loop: CASSYGGDGRQYF. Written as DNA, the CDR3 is TGTGCCAGCAGTTACGGGGGGGACGGCCGACAGTACTTC.

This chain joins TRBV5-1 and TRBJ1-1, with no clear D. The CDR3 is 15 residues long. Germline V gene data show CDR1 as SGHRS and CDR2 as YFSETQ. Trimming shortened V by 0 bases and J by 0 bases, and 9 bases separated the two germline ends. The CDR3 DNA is TGCGCCAGCAGCTTGGTAGGACTCCTGAACACTGAAGCTTTCTTT. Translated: CASSLVGLLNTEAFF.

CDR3 amino acids: CASQTGYQPQHF. As DNA, the CDR3 is TGTGCCAGTCAGACAGGCTATCAGCCCCAGCATTTT. V and J are TRBV25-1 and TRBJ1-5, with a possible D match to TRBD1 (6 bases). Per the germline V gene, CDR1 is MGHDK and CDR2 is SYGVNS. There are 12 residues in the CDR3. V lost 9 bases and J 5 bases, leaving 11 bases between the germline ends.

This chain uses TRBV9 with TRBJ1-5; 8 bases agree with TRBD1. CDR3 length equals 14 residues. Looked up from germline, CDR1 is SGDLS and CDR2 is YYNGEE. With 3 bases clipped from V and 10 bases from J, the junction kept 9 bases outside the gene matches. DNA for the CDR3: TGTGCCAGCAGCGAGAGACAGGGGTCCGGCCCCCAGCATTTT. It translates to CASSERQGSGPQHF.